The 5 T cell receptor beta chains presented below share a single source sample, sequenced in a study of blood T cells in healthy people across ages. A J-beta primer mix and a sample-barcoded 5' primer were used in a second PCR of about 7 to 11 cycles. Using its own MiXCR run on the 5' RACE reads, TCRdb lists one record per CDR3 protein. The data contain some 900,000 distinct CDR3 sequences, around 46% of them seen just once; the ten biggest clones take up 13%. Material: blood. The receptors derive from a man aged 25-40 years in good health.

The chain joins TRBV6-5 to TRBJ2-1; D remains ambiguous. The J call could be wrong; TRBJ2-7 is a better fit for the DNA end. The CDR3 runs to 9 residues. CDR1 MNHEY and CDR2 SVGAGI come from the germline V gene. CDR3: CVPSFEQYF. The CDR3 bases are TGTGTTCCGAGTTTTGAGCAGTACTTC.

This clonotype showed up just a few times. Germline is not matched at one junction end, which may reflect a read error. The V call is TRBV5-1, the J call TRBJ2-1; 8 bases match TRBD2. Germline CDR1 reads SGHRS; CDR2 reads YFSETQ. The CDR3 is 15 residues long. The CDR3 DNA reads TGTGCCAGCAGTCGCGGGGGGAACTCCTACAATGAGCAGTTCTTC. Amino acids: CASSRGGNSYNEQFF.

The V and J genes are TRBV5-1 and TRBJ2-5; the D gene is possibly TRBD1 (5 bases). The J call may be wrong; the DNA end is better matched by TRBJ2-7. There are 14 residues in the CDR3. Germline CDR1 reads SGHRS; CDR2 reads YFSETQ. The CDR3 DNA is TGCGCCAGCAGCTTGTTATCTACAGGTTACGAGCAGTACTTC. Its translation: CASSLLSTGYEQYF.

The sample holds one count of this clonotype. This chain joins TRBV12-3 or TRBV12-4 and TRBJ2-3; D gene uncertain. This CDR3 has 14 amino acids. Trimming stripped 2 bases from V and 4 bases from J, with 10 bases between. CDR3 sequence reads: CASSLIVLPDTQYF. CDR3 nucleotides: TGTGCCAGCAGTTTAATAGTCCTCCCAGATACGCAGTATTTT.

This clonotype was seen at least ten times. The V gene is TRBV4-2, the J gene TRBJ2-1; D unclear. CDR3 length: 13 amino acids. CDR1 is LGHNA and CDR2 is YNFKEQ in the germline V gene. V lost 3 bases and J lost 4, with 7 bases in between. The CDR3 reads CASSHDTYNEQFF. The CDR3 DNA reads TGTGCCAGCAGCCACGACACATACAATGAGCAGTTCTTC.